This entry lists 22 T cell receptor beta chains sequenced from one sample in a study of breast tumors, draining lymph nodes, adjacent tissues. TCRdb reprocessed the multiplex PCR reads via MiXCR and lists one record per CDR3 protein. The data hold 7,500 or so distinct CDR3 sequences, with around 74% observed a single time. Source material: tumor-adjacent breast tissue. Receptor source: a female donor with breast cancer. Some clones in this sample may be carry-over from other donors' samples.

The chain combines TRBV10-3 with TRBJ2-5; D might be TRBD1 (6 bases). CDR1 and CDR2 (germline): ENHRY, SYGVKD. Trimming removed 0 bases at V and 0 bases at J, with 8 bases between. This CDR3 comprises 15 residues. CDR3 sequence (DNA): TGTGCCATCAGTGAGTCTAGACAGGACCAAGAGACCCAGTACTTC. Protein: CAISESRQDQETQYF.

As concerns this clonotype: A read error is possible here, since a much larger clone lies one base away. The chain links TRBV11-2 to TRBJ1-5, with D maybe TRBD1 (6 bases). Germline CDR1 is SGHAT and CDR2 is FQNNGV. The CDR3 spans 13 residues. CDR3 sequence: CANSEEGGQPQHF. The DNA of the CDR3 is TGTGCCAACAGCGAGGAAGGGGGGCAGCCCCAGCATTTT.

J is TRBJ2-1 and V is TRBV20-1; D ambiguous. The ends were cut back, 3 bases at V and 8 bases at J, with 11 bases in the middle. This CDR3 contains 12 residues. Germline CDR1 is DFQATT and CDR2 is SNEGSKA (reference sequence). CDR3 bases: TGCAGTGCTAGTGGACCCTTCTATGAGCAGTTCTTC. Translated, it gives CSASGPFYEQFF.

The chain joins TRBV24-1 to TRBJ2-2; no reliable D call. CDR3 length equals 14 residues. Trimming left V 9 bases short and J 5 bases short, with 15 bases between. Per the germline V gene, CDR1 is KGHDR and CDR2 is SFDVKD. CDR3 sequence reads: CATPGVPGTGELFF. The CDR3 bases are TGTGCCACCCCCGGAGTGCCTGGAACCGGGGAGCTGTTTTTT.

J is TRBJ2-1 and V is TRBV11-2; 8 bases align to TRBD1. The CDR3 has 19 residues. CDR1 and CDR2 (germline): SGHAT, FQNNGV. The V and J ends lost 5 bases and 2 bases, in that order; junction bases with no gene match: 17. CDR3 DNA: TGTGCCAGCAGCCCAGGGGGCAGGGAGAAGTTTGGCACCTACAATGAGCAGTTCTTC. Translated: CASSPGGREKFGTYNEQFF.

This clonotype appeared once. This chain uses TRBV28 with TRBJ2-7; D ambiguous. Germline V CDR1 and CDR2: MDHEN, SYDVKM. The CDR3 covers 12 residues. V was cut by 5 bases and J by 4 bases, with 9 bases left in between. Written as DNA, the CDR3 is TGTGCCAGCAGTCCCGAGGATTACGAGCAGTACTTC. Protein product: CASSPEDYEQYF.

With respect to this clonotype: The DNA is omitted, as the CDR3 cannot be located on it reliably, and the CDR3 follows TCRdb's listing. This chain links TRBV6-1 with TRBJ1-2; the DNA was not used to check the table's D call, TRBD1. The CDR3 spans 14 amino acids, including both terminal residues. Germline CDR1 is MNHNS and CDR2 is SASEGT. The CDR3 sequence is CAGSTGTGRYGCTF.

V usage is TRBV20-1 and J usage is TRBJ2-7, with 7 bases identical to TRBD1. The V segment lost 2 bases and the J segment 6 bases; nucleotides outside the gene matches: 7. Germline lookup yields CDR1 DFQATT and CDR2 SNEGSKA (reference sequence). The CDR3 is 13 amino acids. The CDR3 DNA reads TGCAGTGCTAGAAAGGGACAGAGGGGCGAGCAGTACTTC. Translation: CSARKGQRGEQYF.

The CDR3 DNA follows: TGTGCCACCAGCCCCACAGGGGGGGAGCAGTACTTC. Its translation: CATSPTGGEQYF. This sequence joins TRBV15 and TRBJ2-7; 8 bases line up with TRBD1. Germline V lookup: CDR1 LNHNV, CDR2 YYDKDF (reference sequence). The CDR3 extends over 12 amino acids. J was trimmed by 7 bases and V by 5 bases; bases with no gene match: 4. The variable domain in full, completed from reference TRBV15 and TRBJ2-7, reads DAMVIQNPRYQVTQFGKPVTLSCSQTLNHNVMYWYQQKSSQAPKLLFHYYDKDFNNEADTPDNFQSRRPNTSFCFLDIRSPGLGDTAMYLCATSPTGGEQYFGPGTRLTVT.

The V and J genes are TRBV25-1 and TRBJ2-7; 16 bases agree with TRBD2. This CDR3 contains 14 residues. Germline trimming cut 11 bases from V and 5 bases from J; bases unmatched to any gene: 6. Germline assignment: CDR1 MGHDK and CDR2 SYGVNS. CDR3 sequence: CAAGTSGRANEQYF. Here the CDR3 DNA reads TGTGCCGCCGGGACTAGCGGGAGGGCCAACGAGCAGTACTTC.

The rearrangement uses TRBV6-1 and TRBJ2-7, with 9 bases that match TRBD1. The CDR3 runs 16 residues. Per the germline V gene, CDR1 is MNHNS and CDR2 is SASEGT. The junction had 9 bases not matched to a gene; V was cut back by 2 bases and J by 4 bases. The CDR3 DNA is TGTGCCAGCAGTGAAATTGCGACAGGGGGAAGGTACGAGCAGTACTTC. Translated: CASSEIATGGRYEQYF.

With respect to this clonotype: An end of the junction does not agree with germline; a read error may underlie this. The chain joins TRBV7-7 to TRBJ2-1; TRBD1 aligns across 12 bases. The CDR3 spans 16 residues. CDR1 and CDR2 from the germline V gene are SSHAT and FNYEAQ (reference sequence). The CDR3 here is CASSLLGTGGNNEQFF. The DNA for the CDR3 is TGTGCTAGCAGCTTACTCGGGACAGGGGGCAACAATGAGCAGTTCTTC.

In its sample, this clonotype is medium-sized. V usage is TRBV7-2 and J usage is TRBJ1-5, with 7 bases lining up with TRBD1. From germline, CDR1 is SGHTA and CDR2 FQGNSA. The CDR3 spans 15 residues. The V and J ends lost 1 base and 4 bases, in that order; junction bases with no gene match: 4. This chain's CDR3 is CASSLGGQQNQPQHF. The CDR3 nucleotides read TGTGCCAGCAGCTTAGGGGGACAGCAAAATCAGCCCCAGCATTTT.

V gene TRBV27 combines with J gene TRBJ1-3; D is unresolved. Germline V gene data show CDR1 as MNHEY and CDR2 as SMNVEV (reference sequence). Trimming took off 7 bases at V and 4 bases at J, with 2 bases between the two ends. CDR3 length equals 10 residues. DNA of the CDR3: TGTGCCAGCAAGGGAAACACCATATATTTT. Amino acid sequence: CASKGNTIYF.

The CDR3 nucleotides read TGTGCCAGCAGCTTAGACTTTTCTAGCGGGGCCGGGGAGCTGTTTTTT. Its protein product is CASSLDFSSGAGELFF. The gene calls are TRBV7-8 and TRBJ2-2, with 9 bases that match TRBD2. This CDR3 is 16 amino acids long. Germline trimming cut 1 base from V and 6 bases from J; bases unmatched to any gene: 6. Germline values: CDR1 SGHVS, CDR2 FQNEAQ.

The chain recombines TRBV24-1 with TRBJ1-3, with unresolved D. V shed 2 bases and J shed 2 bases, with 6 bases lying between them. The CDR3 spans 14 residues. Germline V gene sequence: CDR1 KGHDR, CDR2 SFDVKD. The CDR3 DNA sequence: TGTGCCACCAGTGATTCCCAGACTGGAAACACCATATATTTT. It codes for CATSDSQTGNTIYF.

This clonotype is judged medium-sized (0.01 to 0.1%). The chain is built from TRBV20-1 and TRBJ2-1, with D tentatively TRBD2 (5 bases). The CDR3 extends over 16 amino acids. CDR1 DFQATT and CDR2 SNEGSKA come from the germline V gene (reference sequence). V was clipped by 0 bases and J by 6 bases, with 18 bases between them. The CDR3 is CSARDSAGMFSNEQFF. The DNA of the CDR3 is TGCAGTGCTAGAGATTCGGCGGGTATGTTCAGCAATGAGCAGTTCTTC.

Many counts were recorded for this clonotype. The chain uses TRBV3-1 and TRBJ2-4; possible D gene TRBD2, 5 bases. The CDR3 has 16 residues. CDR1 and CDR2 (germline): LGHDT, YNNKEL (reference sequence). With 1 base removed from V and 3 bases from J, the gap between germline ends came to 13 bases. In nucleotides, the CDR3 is TGTGCCAGCAGCCAAGGTTCGGGTGGGAGCAAAAACATTCAGTACTTC. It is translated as CASSQGSGGSKNIQYF.

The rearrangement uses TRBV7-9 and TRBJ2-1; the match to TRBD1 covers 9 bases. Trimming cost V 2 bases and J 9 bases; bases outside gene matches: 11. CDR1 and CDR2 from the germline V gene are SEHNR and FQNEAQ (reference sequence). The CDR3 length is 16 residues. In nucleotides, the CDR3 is TGTGCCAGCAGCTTACCTAGGGACAGGGTGCCCAGTGAGCAGTTCTTC. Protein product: CASSLPRDRVPSEQFF.

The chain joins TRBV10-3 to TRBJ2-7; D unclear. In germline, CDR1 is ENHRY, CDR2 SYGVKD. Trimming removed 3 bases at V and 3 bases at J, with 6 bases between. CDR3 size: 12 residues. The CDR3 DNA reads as TGTGCCATCAGTGATAAGCACTACGAGCAGTACTTC. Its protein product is CAISDKHYEQYF.

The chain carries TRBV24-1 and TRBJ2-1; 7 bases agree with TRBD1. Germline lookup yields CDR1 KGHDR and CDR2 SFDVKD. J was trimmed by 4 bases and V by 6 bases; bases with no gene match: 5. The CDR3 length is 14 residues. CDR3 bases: TGTGCCACCAGTCAGGAGACAGGGTACAATGAGCAGTTCTTC. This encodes CATSQETGYNEQFF.

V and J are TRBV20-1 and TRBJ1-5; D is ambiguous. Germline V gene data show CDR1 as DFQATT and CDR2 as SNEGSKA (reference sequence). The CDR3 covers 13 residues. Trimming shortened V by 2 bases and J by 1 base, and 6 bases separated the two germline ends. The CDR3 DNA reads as TGCAGTGCTAGATCCTCCAGCAATCAGCCCCAGCATTTT. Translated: CSARSSSNQPQHF.